The next 5 T cell receptor beta chains were all read from a single sample in a study of cytomegalovirus exposure and HLA in healthy donors. Measured with immunoSEQ multiplex PCR; TCRdb has only the in-frame clones, and not every one. This sample has 80,000 to 100,000 clones, with roughly nine tenths found just once. The material sequenced was PBMCs. Source of these receptors: a man between 18 and 35 years old in good health and CMV-seropositive.

This rearrangement joins TRBV2 to TRBJ2-7; TRBD2 matches at 10 bases. From germline, CDR1 is SNHLY and CDR2 FYNNEI. This CDR3 contains 14 residues. Trimming cost V 5 bases and J 6 bases; bases outside gene matches: 7. CDR3 in DNA: TGTGCCAGCAGTACTAGCGGGAAACTAGCCGAGCAGTACTTC. Protein product: CASSTSGKLAEQYF.

The chain recombines TRBV9 with TRBJ1-5; tentative D call: TRBD1 (5 bases). The CDR3 has 14 amino acids. Germline CDR1 and CDR2: SGDLS and YYNGEE. Trimming took 4 bases from V and 7 from J, leaving 15 bases between them. CDR3 residues: CASSPGGDWQPQHF. As DNA, the CDR3 is TGTGCCAGCAGCCCGGGGGGGGATTGGCAGCCCCAGCATTTT.

V gene TRBV14 combines with J gene TRBJ2-4, with 9 bases identical to TRBD1. The CDR3 length is 20 residues. Germline trimming cut 4 bases from V and 1 base from J; bases unmatched to any gene: 17. Looked up from germline, CDR1 is SGHDN and CDR2 is FVKESK. CDR3 region: CASSRREKQGAQRAKNIQYF. CDR3 nucleotide sequence: TGTGCCAGCAGCCGAAGAGAAAAACAGGGGGCGCAGAGGGCCAAAAACATTCAGTACTTC.

The rearrangement joins TRBV11-3 to TRBJ1-2; 10 nucleotides align to TRBD1. Germline loops: CDR1 SGHNT, CDR2 YENEEA. J lost 6 bases, V lost 5 bases, and 6 bases had no gene match. This CDR3 has 14 residues. The CDR3 region is CASSLRGQGNGYTF. CDR3 coding DNA: TGTGCCAGCAGCCTAAGGGGACAGGGGAATGGCTACACCTTC. The full variable domain, in which reference TRBV11-3 and TRBJ1-2 provide the parts outside the CDR3, is EAGVVQSPRYKIIEKKQPVAFWCNPISGHNTLYWYLQNLGQGPELLIRYENEEAVDDSQLPKDRFSAERLKGVDSTLKIQPAELGDSAVYLCASSLRGQGNGYTFGSGTRLTVV.

The chain combines TRBV27 with TRBJ1-4; the D is unclear. Germline CDR1 MNHEY, CDR2 SMNVEV (reference sequence). Trimming took 8 bases from V and 0 from J, leaving 10 bases between them. The CDR3 runs 14 residues. CDR3 sequence reads: CASGSASTNEKLFF. CDR3 nucleotides: TGTGCCAGCGGGAGTGCGTCAACTAATGAAAAACTGTTTTTT.